One sample yielded the 22 T cell receptor beta chains listed below, sequenced in a study of OX40 agonist ivuxolimab in advanced cancers. Libraries were prepared by immunoSEQ multiplex PCR; TCRdb keeps only in-frame clonotypes and omits some of them. Of more than 85,000 clones in the sample, over 75% are singletons; the top ten hold under 0.4%. The source material was CD4+ or CD8+ T cells sorted from blood, sampled in a trial of the OX40 agonist ivuxolimab. Every receptor here comes from an adult with an advanced solid tumor such as melanoma, head and neck, liver or kidney cancer.

CDR3 DNA: TGTGCCAGTAAACGGACTAGCGGGATCTCTAGCACAGATACGCAGTATTTT. Encoded protein: CASKRTSGISSTDTQYF. The chain combines TRBV19 with TRBJ2-3; 12 bases line up with TRBD2. The CDR3 totals 17 residues. From germline, CDR1 is LNHDA and CDR2 SQIVND (reference sequence). With V trimmed by 7 bases and J by 0 bases, 8 bases remained unmatched. The variable domain in full, with the rest retrieved from reference TRBV19 and TRBJ2-3, is DGGITQSPKYLFRKEGQNVTLSCEQNLNHDAMYWYRQDPGQGLRLIYYSQIVNDFQKGDIAEGYSVSREKKESFPLTVTSAQKNPTAFYLCASKRTSGISSTDTQYFGPGTRLTVL.

Here the CDR3 DNA reads TGTGCCAGCAGCCAAGCTTGGCTAGCGGAGACCTACGAGCAGTACTTC. Translated, it gives CASSQAWLAETYEQYF. The rearrangement uses TRBV4-2 and TRBJ2-7; 7 bases line up with TRBD2. With 1 base clipped from V and 2 bases from J, the junction kept 8 bases outside the gene matches. The CDR3 has 16 residues. Germline V gene data show CDR1 as LGHNA and CDR2 as YNFKEQ.

The chain couples TRBV19 to TRBJ2-1; 12 positions match TRBD1. The CDR3 is 16 amino acids. CDR1 is LNHDA, CDR2 SQIVND, per germline (reference sequence). Trimming took 4 bases from V and 9 from J; bases not matched to a gene: 10. The CDR3 loop is CASSTKGQGARSEQFF. In DNA form, the CDR3 reads TGTGCCAGTAGTACGAAGGGACAGGGGGCGCGTAGTGAGCAGTTCTTC.

This clone was recorded only once. This chain links TRBV5-6 with TRBJ2-5; TRBD1 matches at 8 bases. CDR3 length: 13 residues. J gave up 4 bases and V 4 bases, and 3 bases lay outside the gene matches. Germline V gene data show CDR1 as SGHDT and CDR2 as YYEEEE. The CDR3 region has the DNA TGTGCCAGCAGCCAGGGGACAGGAGAGACCCAGTACTTC. It is translated as CASSQGTGETQYF. Using reference TRBV5-6 and TRBJ2-5 for the parts outside the CDR3, the full variable domain is DAGVTQSPTHLIKTRGQQVTLRCSPKSGHDTVSWYQQALGQGPQFIFQYYEEEERQRGNFPDRFSGHQFPNYSSELNVNALLLGDSALYLCASSQGTGETQYFGPGTRLLVL.

This clone has just one count. V gene TRBV6-5 combines with J gene TRBJ2-6; D call uncertain. V lost 6 bases and J lost 1, with 4 bases in between. CDR3 length: 13 residues. The germline CDR1 and CDR2 sequences are MNHEY and SVGAGI. The CDR3 reads CASRRSGANVLTF. CDR3 nucleotides: TGTGCCAGCAGGAGATCTGGGGCCAACGTCCTGACTTTC.

The rearrangement joins TRBV9 to TRBJ2-3, with D hard to call. Germline loops: CDR1 SGDLS, CDR2 YYNGEE. The CDR3 is 15 residues long. V was trimmed by 0 bases and J by 0 bases, leaving 8 bases between them. The CDR3 region has the DNA TGTGCCAGCAGCGTAGTTGGGGATAGCACAGATACGCAGTATTTT. Protein product: CASSVVGDSTDTQYF.

The chain combines TRBV7-9 with TRBJ1-1; TRBD1 might be the D (6 bases). Trimming shortened V by 5 bases and J by 2 bases, and 15 bases separated the two germline ends. The CDR3 loop spans 15 amino acids. Germline V lookup: CDR1 SEHNR, CDR2 FQNEAQ (reference sequence). The CDR3 spells CASSAQDSHNTEAFF. The CDR3 DNA is TGTGCCAGCAGCGCACAGGACAGCCACAACACTGAAGCTTTCTTT.

V gene TRBV4-1 combines with J gene TRBJ1-5, with D tentatively TRBD1 (5 bases). This CDR3 is 18 amino acids long. CDR1 and CDR2 (germline): MGHRA, YSYEKL. V was shortened by 4 bases and J by 0 bases, with 19 bases between the two germline ends. CDR3 loop: CASSLRPTELNSNQPQHF. DNA for the CDR3: TGCGCCAGCAGCCTACGTCCGACAGAGTTAAATAGCAATCAGCCCCAGCATTTT.

The chain carries TRBV25-1 and TRBJ2-3; the D call may be TRBD1 or TRBD2 (6 bases each). Germline lookup yields CDR1 MGHDK and CDR2 SYGVNS. This CDR3 region has 13 residues. Trimming removed 3 bases from V and 7 bases from J, with 11 bases in between. CDR3 nucleotides: TGTGCCAGCAGTGAGGGGGGCGTAAATACGCAGTATTTT. Its protein product is CASSEGGVNTQYF.

The chain recombines TRBV10-1 with TRBJ2-7, with D uncertain. The CDR3 extends over 15 amino acids. The germline CDR1 and CDR2 sequences are WNHNN and SYGVQD (reference sequence). V was cut by 4 bases and J by 0 bases, with 13 bases left in between. The CDR3 protein is CASSARVGGSYEQYF. CDR3 nucleotide sequence: TGCGCCAGCAGTGCTCGGGTCGGTGGCTCCTACGAGCAGTACTTC.

The chain recombines TRBV27 with TRBJ1-6; no clear D gene. There are 16 residues in the CDR3. The germline gives CDR1 MNHEY, CDR2 SMNVEV (reference sequence). V lost 5 bases and J 0 bases, leaving 11 bases between the germline ends. CDR3 loop: CASSVTMSSYNSPLHF. Here the CDR3 DNA reads TGTGCCAGCAGTGTTACAATGAGCTCCTATAATTCACCCCTCCACTTT.

J is TRBJ2-1 and V is TRBV9; D perhaps matches TRBD2 (5 bases). V was cut by 0 bases and J by 0 bases, with 13 bases left in between. The CDR3 covers 17 residues. The germline gives CDR1 SGDLS, CDR2 YYNGEE. CDR3 nucleotides: TGTGCCAGCAGCGTAGGGGGATCGGGAACCTCCTACAATGAGCAGTTCTTC. Its protein product is CASSVGGSGTSYNEQFF.

The chain employs TRBV5-8 and TRBJ2-1; D not resolved. CDR3 length: 12 amino acids. The V and J ends lost 1 base and 6 bases respectively, with 5 bases between them. CDR1 is SGHTS and CDR2 is YDEGEE in the germline V gene. The chain's CDR3 is CASSLLFNEQFF. DNA for the CDR3: TGTGCCAGCAGCTTGCTGTTCAATGAGCAGTTCTTC. The variable domain in full, completed from reference TRBV5-8 and TRBJ2-1, reads EAGVTQSPTHLIKTRGQQATLRCSPISGHTSVYWYQQALGLGLQFLLWYDEGEERNRGNFPPRFSGRQFPNYSSELNVNALELEDSALYLCASSLLFNEQFFGPGTRLTVL.

V usage is TRBV6-1 and J usage is TRBJ1-5; D is unresolved. V lost 3 bases, J lost 2 bases, and 8 bases lay in between. Per the germline V gene, CDR1 is MNHNS and CDR2 is SASEGT. This CDR3 contains 14 residues. CDR3 sequence (DNA): TGTGCCAGCAGTGATACACTTGGCAATCAGCCCCAGCATTTT. Translation gives CASSDTLGNQPQHF.

The chain employs TRBV2 and TRBJ2-1, with 9 bases that match TRBD1. V gave up 4 bases and J gave up 4 bases; unmatched junction bases: 17. CDR3 size: 19 residues. The germline CDR1 and CDR2 sequences are SNHLY and FYNNEI. This CDR3 is CASSGPGSSQGATYNEQFF. In nucleotides, the CDR3 is TGTGCCAGCAGTGGGCCCGGCTCTTCACAGGGGGCCACTTACAATGAGCAGTTCTTC. The full variable domain, in which reference TRBV2 and TRBJ2-1 provide the parts outside the CDR3, is EPEVTQTPSHQVTQMGQEVILRCVPISNHLYFYWYRQILGQKVEFLVSFYNNEISEKSEIFDDQFSVERPDGSNFTLKIRSTKLEDSAMYFCASSGPGSSQGATYNEQFFGPGTRLTVL.

The rearrangement uses TRBV6-5 and TRBJ2-7; D call uncertain. Germline CDR1 reads MNHEY; CDR2 reads SVGAGI. Trimming removed 10 bases at V and 5 bases at J, with 6 bases between. The CDR3 runs to 9 residues. In DNA, the CDR3 is TGTGCCACCCAAAACGAGCAGTACTTC. It translates to CATQNEQYF.

The CDR3 coding sequence is TGTGCCAGCAGAGAGCAGGGCCACGACTACGAGCAGTACTTC. It encodes CASREQGHDYEQYF. J is TRBJ2-7 and V is TRBV28, with D perhaps matching TRBD1 (5 bases). This CDR3 is 14 amino acids long. CDR1 is MDHEN and CDR2 is SYDVKM in the germline V gene. The V gene lost 6 bases and the J gene lost 3 bases, with 15 bases spanning the gap.

The chain recombines TRBV4-3 with TRBJ2-3; TRBD2 is a possible D gene (5 bases). The CDR3 runs 15 residues. V dropped 3 bases and J dropped 2 bases, with 12 bases sitting between them. Germline V CDR1 and CDR2: LGHNA, YSLEER. The CDR3 loop is CASSHPDSNTDTQYF. CDR3 DNA sequence: TGCGCCAGCAGCCACCCGGACTCCAACACAGATACGCAGTATTTT.

The chain recombines TRBV5-1 with TRBJ1-4; TRBD1 might be the D (6 bases). V lost 4 bases and J lost 8, with 12 bases in between. Germline V lookup: CDR1 SGHRS, CDR2 YFSETQ. The CDR3 sequence is 13 residues long. Here the CDR3 reads CASSIGQREKLFF. In DNA, the CDR3 is TGCGCCAGCAGCATCGGACAGAGGGAAAAACTGTTTTTT.

The gene calls are TRBV19 and TRBJ2-3, with 8 bases aligning to TRBD2. The V gene end was trimmed by 3 bases and the J gene end by 4 bases; junction bases not matched to a gene: 6. The germline V gene encodes CDR1 LNHDA and CDR2 SQIVND (reference sequence). The CDR3 runs to 15 residues. This CDR3 is CASSITGRAPDTQYF. The CDR3, as DNA: TGTGCCAGTAGTATCACCGGGAGGGCCCCAGATACGCAGTATTTT.

This clone appeared once. The chain couples TRBV7-2 to TRBJ2-2, with unresolved D. The germline CDR1 and CDR2 sequences are SGHTA and FQGNSA. The V end lost 1 base, the J end lost 3 bases, and 9 bases lay between the germline ends. The CDR3 length is 15 residues. The CDR3 spells CASSLGPTDTGELFF. The CDR3 DNA sequence: TGTGCCAGCAGCTTAGGGCCAACGGACACCGGGGAGCTGTTTTTT.

On this clone: Other nucleotide sequences in the sample specify the same CDR3. The V gene is TRBV7-2, the J gene TRBJ2-7, with unresolved D. Germline V CDR1 and CDR2: SGHTA, FQGNSA. This CDR3 region has 13 residues. The germline V and J ends were trimmed by 0 bases and 2 bases, with 5 bases remaining between them. CDR3 in DNA: TGTGCCAGCAGCTTAGCTGCGGCCTACGAGCAGTACTTC. Amino acid sequence: CASSLAAAYEQYF.